This TCR beta chain was captured in a study of regulatory T cells in long-lasting Graves disease. Study overall: A definition of persistent Graves' disease required over 5 years of antithyroid drugs plus positive TSH receptor antibodies. General observations from the study: It was in persistent disease that TRBV28, TRBJ1-2 and TRBJ2-5 were favored. The number of shared public clonotypes was higher in persistent patients (around 2,500) than new patients (966).

Arm-PCR of CDR3 regions and iRepertoire HTBI primers were used to build TCR beta libraries. One entry per CDR3 protein, called by TCRdb with MiXCR from the multiplex PCR reads. The repertoire holds some 450,000 distinct CDR3 sequences, 20% to 25% seen once, with about a quarter in the top ten. Comment on this clonotype: Its antigen is still unknown.

The CDR3 loop spans 14 amino acids. V lost 7 bases and J lost 5; bases outside the gene matches: 10. Germline V lookup: CDR1 ENHRY, CDR2 SYGVKD. The time point denotes: persistent/refractory GD, antithyroid drugs over 5 years with positive TRAb. PBMCs provided the RNA from which the TCR library was made. The specimen comprised peripheral blood mononuclear cells (PBMCs), sampled when the disease was refractory, from a patient treated with antithyroid drugs. The sequence derives from a female donor with Graves disease. The rearrangement links TRBV10-3 to TRBJ2-5, with TRBD1 identical over 7 bases. CDR3 sequence reads: CAIKPSTGWETQYF. The DNA of the CDR3 is TGTGCCATCAAACCTTCGACAGGGTGGGAGACCCAGTACTTC.